A selection of T cell receptor beta chains follows, all from one sample in a study of blood T cells in healthy people across ages. TCRdb re-derived calls from the 5' RACE reads in MiXCR, one entry per CDR3 protein. The table includes about 670,000 distinct CDR3 sequences, 40% to 50% detected once. The sequencing input was blood. Receptors originate from an elderly man in good health. The CDR3 runs from the conserved cysteine through the conserved F or W. D genes are given only for firm matches. Some rows mark clone size as missing; the rest say once, few, many or name a class of expanded clone.

cdr3_nt	cdr3_aa	clone_size	j_call	v_call	d_call
TGTGCCAGCAGTTCCGTGGTGACTAGCGAGAGTAGTGAGCAGTACTTC	CASSSVVTSESSEQYF	NA	TRBJ2-7	TRBV6-2/TRBV6-3	TRBD2
TGTGCCAGCAGCGGGCGACAGGCTCTGAACACTGAAGCTTTCTTT	CASSGRQALNTEAFF	NA	TRBJ1-1	TRBV7-2	NA
TGTGCCAGCAGTTCTACCGGGAGGTTGCCTAACGAGCAGTACTTC	CASSSTGRLPNEQYF	few	TRBJ2-7	TRBV27	TRBD2
TGTGCCAGCAGCGTGCTAGCGGGAGGGCCTCTCGAGCAGTACTTC	CASSVLAGGPLEQYF	NA	TRBJ2-7	TRBV3-1	TRBD2
TGTGCCAGCAGCTTAGTTCTGGACAGTAAAAAACTGTTTTTT	CASSLVLDSKKLFF	few	TRBJ1-4	TRBV7-2	NA
TGCGCCAGCATCCAACTAAGCGGGGGTTACGAGCAGTACTTC	CASIQLSGGYEQYF	NA	TRBJ2-7	TRBV4-3	TRBD2
TGTGCCAGCAGCTCCCCGACTAGCGCCCTTCGCACAGATACGCAGTATTTT	CASSSPTSALRTDTQYF	many	TRBJ2-3	TRBV7-2	TRBD2
TGTGCCAGCAGTTTATATAGTCAGACTGGCAACATTCAGTACTTC	CASSLYSQTGNIQYF	NA	TRBJ2-4	TRBV28	NA
TGCGCCAGCAGCTTGCCCGACAGTAGGGAGACCCAGTACTTC	CASSLPDSRETQYF	many	TRBJ2-5	TRBV5-1	NA
TGTGCCAGCACCGAACATCAGGGGCACCAAGCCTACGAGCAGTACTTC	CASTEHQGHQAYEQYF	NA	TRBJ2-7	TRBV6-1	NA
TGTGCCAGCAGCCTCTCTGGGAGAAGCGGACAAGAGACCCAGTACTTC	CASSLSGRSGQETQYF	NA	TRBJ2-5	TRBV7-2	NA
TGTGCCAGCGGGGGACAGGGGACTGAAGAGCAGTTCTTC	CASGGQGTEEQFF	NA	TRBJ2-1	TRBV2	TRBD1
TGTGCCAGCAGCCCCCGAGCGGGGGCCCGAGATACGCAGTATTTT	CASSPRAGARDTQYF	few	TRBJ2-3	TRBV7-2	TRBD2
TGTGCCAGCAGCTCCCCCGGGCGGGGGTGGTACGGAGATACGCAGTATTTT	CASSSPGRGWYGDTQYF	NA	TRBJ2-3	TRBV7-2	TRBD2
TGCAGTGCTAGGATCCCTCCAGGGGTGAACACTGAAGCTTTCTTT	CSARIPPGVNTEAFF	NA	TRBJ1-1	TRBV20-1	NA
TGCAGTGCCGACGATACGGGGCGGGCATACAATGAGCAGTTCTTC	CSADDTGRAYNEQFF	once	TRBJ2-1	TRBV20-1	NA
TGTGCCAGCAGTTACACGTCACGGTCTCAGCCCCAGCATTTT	CASSYTSRSQPQHF	NA	TRBJ1-5	TRBV6-2/TRBV6-3	NA